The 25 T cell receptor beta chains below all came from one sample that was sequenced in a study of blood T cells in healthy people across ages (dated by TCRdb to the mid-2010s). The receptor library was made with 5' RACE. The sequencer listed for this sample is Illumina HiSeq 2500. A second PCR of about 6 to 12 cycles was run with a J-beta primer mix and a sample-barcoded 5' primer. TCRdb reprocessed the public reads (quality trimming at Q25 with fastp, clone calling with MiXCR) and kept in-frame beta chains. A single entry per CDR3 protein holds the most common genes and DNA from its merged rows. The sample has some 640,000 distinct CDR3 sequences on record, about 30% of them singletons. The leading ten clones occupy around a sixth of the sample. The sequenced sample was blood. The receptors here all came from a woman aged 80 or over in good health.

The DNA for the CDR3 is TGCAGCGTTGAATTCTTATACAATGAGCAGTTCTTC. This sequence encodes CSVEFLYNEQFF. This chain uses TRBV29-1 with TRBJ2-1, with unresolved D. The ends were cut back, 2 bases at V and 4 bases at J, with 6 bases in the middle. The CDR3 is 12 residues long. Germline V lookup: CDR1 SQVTM, CDR2 ANQGSEA.

The DNA of the CDR3 is TGCAGTGCTAGAGATAGGATTTGGGGTGCCGATCAGCCCCAGCATTTT. Amino acids: CSARDRIWGADQPQHF. The V call is TRBV20-1, the J call TRBJ1-5; D gene unclear. The germline V gene has CDR1 DFQATT and CDR2 SNEGSKA (reference sequence). The V end was cut by 0 bases, the J end by 5 bases, with 17 bases between. The CDR3 has 16 residues.

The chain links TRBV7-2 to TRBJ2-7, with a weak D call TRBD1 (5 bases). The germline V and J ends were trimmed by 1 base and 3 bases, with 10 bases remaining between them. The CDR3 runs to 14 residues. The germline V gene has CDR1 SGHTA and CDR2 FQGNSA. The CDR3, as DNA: TGTGCCAGCAGCTTAGGGACCCAGGGCTACGAGCAGTACTTC. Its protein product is CASSLGTQGYEQYF.

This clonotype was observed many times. CDR3 nucleotide sequence: TGTGCCAGCAGCTCGCCGCCAGGGTTTTCACCCCTCCACTTT. This codes for CASSSPPGFSPLHF. J is TRBJ1-6 and V is TRBV5-6; tentatively, D is TRBD1 (5 bases). The V gene lost 3 bases and the J gene lost 9 bases, with 13 bases spanning the gap. The CDR3 loop spans 14 amino acids. Per the germline V gene, CDR1 is SGHDT and CDR2 is YYEEEE.

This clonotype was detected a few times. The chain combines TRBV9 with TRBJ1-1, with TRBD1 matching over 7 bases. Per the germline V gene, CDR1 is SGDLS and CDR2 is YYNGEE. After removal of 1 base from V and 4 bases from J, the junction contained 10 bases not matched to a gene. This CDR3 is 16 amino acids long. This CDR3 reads CASSVSGQVSSTEAFF. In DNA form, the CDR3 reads TGTGCCAGCAGCGTATCCGGACAGGTCTCTAGCACTGAAGCTTTCTTT.

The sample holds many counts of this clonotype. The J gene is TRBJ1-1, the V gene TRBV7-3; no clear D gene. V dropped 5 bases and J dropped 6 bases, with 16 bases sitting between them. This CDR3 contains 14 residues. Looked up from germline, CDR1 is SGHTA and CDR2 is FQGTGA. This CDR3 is CASSPTHRSAEAFF. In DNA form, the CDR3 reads TGTGCCAGCAGCCCTACCCACCGGAGTGCTGAAGCTTTCTTT.

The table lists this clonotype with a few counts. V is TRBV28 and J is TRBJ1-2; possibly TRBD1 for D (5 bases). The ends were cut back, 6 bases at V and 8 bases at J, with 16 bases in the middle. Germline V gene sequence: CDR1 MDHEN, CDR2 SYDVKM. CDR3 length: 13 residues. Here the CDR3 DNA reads TGTGCCAGCAGCAGGACAAGTCCTGGCGGCTACACCTTC. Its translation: CASSRTSPGGYTF.

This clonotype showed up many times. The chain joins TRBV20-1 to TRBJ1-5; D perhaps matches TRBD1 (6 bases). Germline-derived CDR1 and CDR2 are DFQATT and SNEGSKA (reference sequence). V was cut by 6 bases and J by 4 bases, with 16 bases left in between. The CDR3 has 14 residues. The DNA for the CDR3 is TGCAGTGCCCTCCGGGGGGCAGAAAATCAGCCCCAGCATTTT. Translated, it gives CSALRGAENQPQHF.

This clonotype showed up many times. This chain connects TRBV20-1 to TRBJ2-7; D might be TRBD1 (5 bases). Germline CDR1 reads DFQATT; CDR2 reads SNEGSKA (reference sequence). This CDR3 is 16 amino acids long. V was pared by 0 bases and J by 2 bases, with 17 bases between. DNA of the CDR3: TGCAGTGCTAGAGACCGATTGGAAGGGGCTACCTACGAGCAGTACTTC. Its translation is CSARDRLEGATYEQYF.

Here the CDR3 reads CASSPRERAGTDTQYF. The DNA for the CDR3 is TGCGCCAGCAGCCCACGGGAGCGCGCCGGAACAGATACGCAGTATTTT. The chain has TRBV5-1 and TRBJ2-3, with D possibly matching TRBD2 (6 bases). The germline gives CDR1 SGHRS, CDR2 YFSETQ. V lost 4 bases and J lost 3, with 18 bases in between. There are 16 residues in the CDR3.

The CDR3 DNA sequence: TGTGCCTGGAGTTCCGGCACAGATACGCAGTATTTT. The encoded protein is CAWSSGTDTQYF. The chain couples TRBV30 to TRBJ2-3; D is ambiguous. Germline lookup yields CDR1 GTSNPN and CDR2 SVGIG (reference sequence). The length of the CDR3 is 12 residues. The V gene lost 2 bases and the J gene lost 1 base, with 4 bases spanning the gap.

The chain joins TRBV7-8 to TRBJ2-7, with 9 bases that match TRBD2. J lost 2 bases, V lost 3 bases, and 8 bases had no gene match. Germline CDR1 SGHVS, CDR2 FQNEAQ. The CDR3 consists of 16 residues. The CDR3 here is CASSFIAGETPYEQYF. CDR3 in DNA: TGTGCCAGCAGCTTCATAGCGGGAGAGACCCCCTACGAGCAGTACTTC. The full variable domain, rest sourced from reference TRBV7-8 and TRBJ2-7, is GAGVSQSPRYKVAKRGQDVALRCDPISGHVSLFWYQQALGQGPEFLTYFQNEAQLDKSGLPSDRFFAERPEGSVSTLKIQRTQQEDSAVYLCASSFIAGETPYEQYFGPGTRLTVT.

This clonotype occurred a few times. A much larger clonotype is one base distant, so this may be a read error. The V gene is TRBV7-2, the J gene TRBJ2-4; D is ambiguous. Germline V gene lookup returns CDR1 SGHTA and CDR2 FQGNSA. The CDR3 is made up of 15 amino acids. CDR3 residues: CAGSLEVLAKNIQYF. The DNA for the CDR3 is TGTGCCGGCAGCTTAGAGGTGCTAGCCAAAAACATTCAGTACTTC.

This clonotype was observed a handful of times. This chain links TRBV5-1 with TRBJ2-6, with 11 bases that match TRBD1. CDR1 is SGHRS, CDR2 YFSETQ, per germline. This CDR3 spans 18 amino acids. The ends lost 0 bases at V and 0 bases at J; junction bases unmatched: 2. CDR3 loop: CASSLAGTGGSGANVLTF. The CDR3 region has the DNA TGCGCCAGCAGCTTGGCGGGGACAGGGGGCTCTGGGGCCAACGTCCTGACTTTC.

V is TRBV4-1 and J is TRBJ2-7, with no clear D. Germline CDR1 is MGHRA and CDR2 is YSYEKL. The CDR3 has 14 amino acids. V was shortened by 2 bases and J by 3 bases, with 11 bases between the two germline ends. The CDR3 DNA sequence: TGCGCCAGCAGCCAAATTCCTCAGGACTACGAGCAGTACTTC. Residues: CASSQIPQDYEQYF.

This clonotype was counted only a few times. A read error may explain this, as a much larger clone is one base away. CDR3 protein: CASRGSGTPKATQYF. The CDR3 region has the DNA TGCGCCAGCAGGGGGTCCGGGACGCCTAAAGCGACCCAGTACTTC. The chain has TRBV5-1 and TRBJ2-5; tentatively, D is TRBD1 or TRBD2 (5 bases each). CDR1 is SGHRS and CDR2 is YFSETQ in the germline V gene. V was cut by 5 bases and J by 7 bases, with 21 bases left in between. The CDR3 sequence is 15 residues long.

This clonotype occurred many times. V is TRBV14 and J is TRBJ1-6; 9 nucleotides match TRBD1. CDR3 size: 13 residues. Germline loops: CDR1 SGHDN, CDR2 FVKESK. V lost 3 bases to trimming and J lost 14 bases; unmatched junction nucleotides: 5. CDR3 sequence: CASSQGQGVTLHF. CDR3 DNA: TGTGCCAGCAGCCAGGGACAGGGAGTCACCCTCCACTTT. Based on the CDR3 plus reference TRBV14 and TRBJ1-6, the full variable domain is EAGVTQFPSHSVIEKGQTVTLRCDPISGHDNLYWYRRVMGKEIKFLLHFVKESKQDESGMPNNRFLAERTGGTYSTLKVQPAELEDSGVYFCASSQGQGVTLHFGNGTRLTVT.

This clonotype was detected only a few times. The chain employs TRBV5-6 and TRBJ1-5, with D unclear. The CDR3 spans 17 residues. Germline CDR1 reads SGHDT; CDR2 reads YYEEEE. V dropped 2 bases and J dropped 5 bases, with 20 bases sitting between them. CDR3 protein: CASSFGIVPYRDQPQHF. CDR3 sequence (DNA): TGTGCCAGCAGCTTCGGTATTGTCCCATACCGAGATCAGCCCCAGCATTTT.

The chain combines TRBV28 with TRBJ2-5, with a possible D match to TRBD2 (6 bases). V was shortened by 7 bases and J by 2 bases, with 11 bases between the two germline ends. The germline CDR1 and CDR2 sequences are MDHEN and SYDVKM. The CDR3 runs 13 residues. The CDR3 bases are TGTGCCAGCATTAGTAGCGGACAAGAGACCCAGTACTTC. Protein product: CASISSGQETQYF.

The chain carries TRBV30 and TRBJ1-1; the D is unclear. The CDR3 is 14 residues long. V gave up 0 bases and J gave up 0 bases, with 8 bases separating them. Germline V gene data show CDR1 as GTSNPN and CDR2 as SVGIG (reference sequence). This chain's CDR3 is CAWSVIRMNTEAFF. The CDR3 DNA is TGTGCCTGGAGTGTAATTAGAATGAACACTGAAGCTTTCTTT.

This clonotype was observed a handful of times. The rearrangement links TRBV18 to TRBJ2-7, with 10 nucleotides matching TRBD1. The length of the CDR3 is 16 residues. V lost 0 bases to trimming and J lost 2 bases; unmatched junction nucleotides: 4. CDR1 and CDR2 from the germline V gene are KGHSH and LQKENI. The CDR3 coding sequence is TGTGCCAGCTCACCACCGACAGGGGGCATGACCTACGAGCAGTACTTC. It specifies CASSPPTGGMTYEQYF.

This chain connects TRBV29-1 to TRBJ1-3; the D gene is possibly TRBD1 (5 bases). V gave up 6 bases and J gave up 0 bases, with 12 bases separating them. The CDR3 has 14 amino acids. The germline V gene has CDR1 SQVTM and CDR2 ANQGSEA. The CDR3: CSVSTGGSGNTIYF. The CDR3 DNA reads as TGCAGCGTCAGCACCGGGGGCTCTGGAAACACCATATATTTT.

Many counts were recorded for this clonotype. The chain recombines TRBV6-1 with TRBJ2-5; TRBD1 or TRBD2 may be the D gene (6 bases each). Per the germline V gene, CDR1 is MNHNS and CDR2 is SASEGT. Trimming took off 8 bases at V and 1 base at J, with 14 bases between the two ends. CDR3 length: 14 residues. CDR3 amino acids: CASVGGTFQETQYF. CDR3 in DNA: TGTGCCAGCGTCGGGGGCACCTTCCAAGAGACCCAGTACTTC.

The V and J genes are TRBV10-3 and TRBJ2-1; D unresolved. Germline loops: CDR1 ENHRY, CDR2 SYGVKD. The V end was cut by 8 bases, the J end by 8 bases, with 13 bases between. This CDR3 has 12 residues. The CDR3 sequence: CAIGQVGHEQFF. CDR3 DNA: TGTGCCATCGGGCAGGTAGGCCATGAGCAGTTCTTC.

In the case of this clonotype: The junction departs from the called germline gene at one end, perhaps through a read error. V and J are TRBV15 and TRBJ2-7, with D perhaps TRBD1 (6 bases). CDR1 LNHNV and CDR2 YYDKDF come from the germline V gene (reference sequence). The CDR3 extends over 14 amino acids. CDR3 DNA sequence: TGTACCACCAGCAGGCTCAGGGGATCCTACGAGCAGTACTTC. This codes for CTTSRLRGSYEQYF.